The 9 T cell receptor beta chains reported below all come from one sample, sequenced in a study of shared clonotypes between healthy human individuals. Sequencing was performed with immunoSEQ multiplex PCR; in TCRdb, only in-frame clones are kept and a portion is missing. The sample shows fewer than 1.4 million clones, 70% to 80% of them seen only once. Sample: memory CD4+ T cells from PBMCs. Subset indicated: CD45RA-negative fraction. Receptors were obtained from a man aged 18 to 30 in good health. Some clones in this sample may be carry-over from other donors' samples.

The chain is built from TRBV11-1 and TRBJ2-1, with D maybe TRBD2 (5 bases). Germline V gene sequence: CDR1 SGHAT, CDR2 FQDESV (reference sequence). Between the trimmed V and J ends, which lost 5 bases and 7 bases, there was a span of 15 bases. This CDR3 is 14 amino acids long. CDR3 sequence reads: CASSPWTPGNEQFF. CDR3 DNA: TGTGCCAGCAGCCCGTGGACTCCCGGGAATGAGCAGTTCTTC.

Only one count was recorded for this clone. The chain combines TRBV7-7 with TRBJ2-3, with D possibly being TRBD2 (6 bases). Germline V gives CDR1 SSHAT, CDR2 FNYEAQ (reference sequence). The CDR3 loop spans 19 amino acids. Trimming shortened V by 4 bases and J by 2 bases, and 25 bases separated the two germline ends. The CDR3 sequence is CASSSLWLGGRTHTDTQYF. DNA of the CDR3: TGTGCCAGCAGCTCATTGTGGTTGGGAGGCAGGACCCACACAGATACGCAGTATTTT.

V and J are TRBV7-9 and TRBJ2-1; 16 bases are a match to TRBD2. The CDR3 is 16 amino acids. Germline values: CDR1 SEHNR, CDR2 FQNEAQ (reference sequence). V trimming: 5 bases; J trimming: 7 bases; junction bases outside the gene matches: 5. In DNA form, the CDR3 reads TGTGCCAGCAGCCCGGGACTAGCGGGAGGGCTTAATGAGCAGTTCTTC. It yields the protein CASSPGLAGGLNEQFF.

Comment on this clone: Just one base apart from a much larger clone, this may be a read error. Other DNA sequences within the sample encode an identical CDR3. The chain recombines TRBV19 with TRBJ2-4; no firm D call. CDR1 LNHDA and CDR2 SQIVND come from the germline V gene (reference sequence). This CDR3 contains 15 residues. The CDR3 here is CASSIGAGTKNIQYF. Written as DNA, the CDR3 is TGTGCCAGTAGTATAGGTGCAGGTACCAAAAACATCCAGTACTTC.

In regard to this clone: Other DNA sequences of this sample code for an identical CDR3. The rearrangement uses TRBV7-2 and TRBJ2-2; D remains ambiguous. The CDR3 spans 14 residues. Germline CDR1 is SGHTA and CDR2 is FQGNSA. With 2 bases removed from V and 2 bases from J, the gap between germline ends came to 6 bases. The CDR3 here is CASSLTRNTGELFF. CDR3 nucleotide sequence: TGTGCCAGCAGCTTAACGCGAAACACCGGGGAGCTGTTTTTT.

The chain recombines TRBV28 with TRBJ2-6; tentatively, D is TRBD1 (5 bases). The V end lost 4 bases, the J end lost 2 bases, and 18 bases lay between the germline ends. Germline CDR1 reads MDHEN; CDR2 reads SYDVKM. The CDR3 is 18 amino acids. This chain's CDR3 is CASSSVPRAVTGANVLTF. The CDR3 nucleotides are TGTGCCAGCAGTTCCGTACCCAGGGCGGTGACTGGGGCCAACGTCCTGACTTTC.

This clone came up once. This chain's CDR3 is CASSLGPNTDTQYF. CDR3 coding DNA: TGTGCCAGCAGCTTAGGCCCTAACACAGATACGCAGTATTTT. The chain is built from TRBV7-2 and TRBJ2-3; D gene ambiguous. The V gene's germline CDR1 is SGHTA and CDR2 FQGNSA. V was cut by 1 base and J by 2 bases, with 7 bases left in between. The CDR3 has 14 residues.

The CDR3 region has the DNA TGTGCCAGCAGTAGGGGACAGGCGAACACTGAAGCTTTCTTT. This encodes CASSRGQANTEAFF. The V gene is TRBV28, the J gene TRBJ1-1; 8 positions match TRBD1. This CDR3 region has 14 residues. Trimming took 5 bases from V and 1 from J; bases not matched to a gene: 3. CDR1 and CDR2 from the germline V gene are MDHEN and SYDVKM.

Only one count was recorded for this clone. The chain carries TRBV15 and TRBJ2-5; maybe TRBD1 (6 bases). The V end lost 4 bases, the J end lost 5 bases, and 8 bases lay between the germline ends. This CDR3 contains 12 residues. Germline lookup yields CDR1 LNHNV and CDR2 YYDKDF (reference sequence). The CDR3 region is CATSIDRETQYF. Written as DNA, the CDR3 is TGTGCCACCAGCATAGACAGGGAGACCCAGTACTTC. Full variable domain (missing parts from reference TRBV15 and TRBJ2-5): DAMVIQNPRYQVTQFGKPVTLSCSQTLNHNVMYWYQQKSSQAPKLLFHYYDKDFNNEADTPDNFQSRRPNTSFCFLDIRSPGLGDTAMYLCATSIDRETQYFGPGTRLLVL.